The 18 T cell receptor beta chains in this list originate from one sample, sequenced in a study of shared clonotypes between healthy human individuals. The protocol was immunoSEQ multiplex PCR, while the TCRdb copy is restricted to in-frame clones and leaves out a portion. In the table there are about 590,000 clones, around 95% of which are singletons. As defined, naive CD8 cells were CD45RO-negative and positively selected for CCR7, with terminally differentiated effector memory CD45RA+ cells excluded. The specimen was naive CD8+ T cells sorted from blood. Receptors originate from a woman in her thirties in good health.

The chain recombines TRBV5-4 with TRBJ1-2, with D maybe TRBD1 (5 bases). Deletions cut 1 base from V and 7 bases from J, with 14 bases between. Germline V gene data show CDR1 as SGHNT and CDR2 as YYREEE (reference sequence). This CDR3 is 14 amino acids long. Written as DNA, the CDR3 is TGTGCCAGCAGCTTGTGGGGGGTCCCCGCTGGCTACACCTTC. Residues: CASSLWGVPAGYTF.

This clone showed up just once. The chain carries TRBV13 and TRBJ2-7; TRBD2 matches at 10 bases. The CDR3 spans 15 residues. The ends lost 5 bases at V and 4 bases at J; junction bases unmatched: 8. Germline V gene sequence: CDR1 PRHDT, CDR2 FYEKMQ (reference sequence). The DNA for the CDR3 is TGTGCCAGCAGCATCCGGACTAGCGGAGCGTACGAGCAGTACTTC. Translating gives CASSIRTSGAYEQYF.

Details on this clone: This sample includes further DNA sequences coding for the same CDR3. V is TRBV9 and J is TRBJ2-7; 8 nucleotides align to TRBD2. This CDR3 has 14 residues. Germline lookup yields CDR1 SGDLS and CDR2 YYNGEE. V gave up 0 bases and J gave up 4 bases; unmatched junction bases: 3. The CDR3: CASSVAGGGYEQYF. The DNA for the CDR3 is TGTGCCAGCAGCGTAGCGGGAGGGGGTTACGAGCAGTACTTC.

The chain combines TRBV28 with TRBJ2-1; 12 bases map to TRBD2. Germline-derived CDR1 and CDR2 are MDHEN and SYDVKM. V lost 5 bases and J lost 4; bases outside the gene matches: 6. The CDR3 runs to 16 residues. Here the CDR3 reads CASSGWTSGNYNEQFF. DNA for the CDR3: TGTGCCAGCAGTGGATGGACTAGCGGGAATTACAATGAGCAGTTCTTC.

This rearrangement joins TRBV18 to TRBJ1-2; 7 bases fit TRBD1. This CDR3 is 14 amino acids long. CDR1 KGHSH and CDR2 LQKENI come from the germline V gene. The V gene end was trimmed by 5 bases and the J gene end by 2 bases; junction bases not matched to a gene: 5. The CDR3 coding sequence is TGTGCCAGCTCATCCGGACAGGCCAACTATGGCTACACCTTC. Protein: CASSSGQANYGYTF.

J is TRBJ2-4 and V is TRBV25-1, with D hard to call. Germline loops: CDR1 MGHDK, CDR2 SYGVNS. Trimming left V 3 bases short and J 0 bases short, with 12 bases between. This CDR3 contains 16 residues. The CDR3 loop reads CASSESQILAKNIQYF. CDR3 coding DNA: TGTGCCAGCAGTGAGTCCCAGATCTTAGCCAAAAACATTCAGTACTTC.

V gene TRBV11-3 combines with J gene TRBJ1-1; D is ambiguous. The CDR3 contains 15 residues. V lost 5 bases and J 5 bases, leaving 18 bases between the germline ends. Germline-derived CDR1 and CDR2 are SGHNT and YENEEA. CDR3 sequence (DNA): TGTGCCAGCAGCACACCATACGGGGAAACAACTGAAGCTTTCTTT. Amino acids: CASSTPYGETTEAFF.

The chain joins TRBV2 to TRBJ2-3; TRBD2 matches at 12 bases. The CDR3 length is 17 residues. With 8 bases clipped from V and 2 bases from J, the junction kept 11 bases outside the gene matches. CDR1 and CDR2 (germline): SNHLY, FYNNEI. The CDR3 DNA follows: TGTGCCAGCTCAATCCTAGCGGGAGGGCCAACCACAGATACGCAGTATTTT. Translated: CASSILAGGPTTDTQYF.

This clone was recorded once. The chain couples TRBV19 to TRBJ1-3; D is ambiguous. The length of the CDR3 is 12 residues. Trimming stripped 6 bases from V and 6 bases from J, with 9 bases between. Germline V gene data show CDR1 as LNHDA and CDR2 as SQIVND (reference sequence). The CDR3 DNA sequence: TGTGCCAGTAGCTACACAGAAAACACCATATATTTT. Protein product: CASSYTENTIYF.

The rearrangement uses TRBV29-1 and TRBJ1-2; D remains ambiguous. Looked up from germline, CDR1 is SQVTM and CDR2 is ANQGSEA. The CDR3 runs 15 residues. V was clipped by 5 bases and J by 0 bases, with 16 bases between them. The CDR3 sequence is CSVLNQQEANYGYTF. The DNA of the CDR3 is TGCAGCGTTCTCAACCAGCAGGAAGCTAACTATGGCTACACCTTC. Looking up the rest from reference TRBV29-1 and TRBJ1-2 gives the full variable domain: SAVISQKPSRDICQRGTSLTIQCQVDSQVTMMFWYRQQPGQSLTLIATANQGSEATYESGFVIDKFPISRPNLTFSTLTVSNMSPEDSSIYLCSVLNQQEANYGYTFGSGTRLTVV.

The chain employs TRBV9 and TRBJ2-1; 9 bases are a match to TRBD2. CDR1 is SGDLS, CDR2 YYNGEE, per germline. CDR3 length: 14 residues. After removal of 4 bases from V and 4 bases from J, the junction contained 3 bases not matched to a gene. This CDR3 is CASSPTSGYNEQFF. Written as DNA, the CDR3 is TGTGCCAGCAGCCCGACTAGCGGATACAATGAGCAGTTCTTC.

V gene TRBV16 combines with J gene TRBJ2-7; D is possibly TRBD1 or TRBD2 (5 bases each). CDR1 KGHSY and CDR2 FQNENV come from the germline V gene. The CDR3 has 15 amino acids. V was pared by 1 base and J by 6 bases, with 16 bases between. CDR3 amino acids: CASSQWGEGTAEQYF. The CDR3 coding sequence is TGTGCCAGCAGCCAATGGGGTGAGGGGACCGCCGAGCAGTACTTC. Combining the CDR3 with reference TRBV16 and TRBJ2-7 gives the whole variable domain GEEVAQTPKHLVRGEGQKAKLYCAPIKGHSYVFWYQQVLKNEFKFLISFQNENVFDETGMPKERFSAKCLPNSPCSLEIQATKLEDSAVYFCASSQWGEGTAEQYFGPGTRLTVT.

About this clone itself: Other DNA sequences in the same sample also yield this CDR3. This chain connects TRBV28 to TRBJ2-7, with D perhaps TRBD2 (6 bases). There are 14 residues in the CDR3. Trimming removed 3 bases from V and 0 bases from J, with 9 bases in between. Germline V gives CDR1 MDHEN, CDR2 SYDVKM. Here the CDR3 DNA reads TGTGCCAGCAGTTTGGCCGGGGGCTCCTACGAGCAGTACTTC. Translation: CASSLAGGSYEQYF.

To note about this clone: The sample carries other DNA sequences with the same CDR3. The rearrangement uses TRBV5-6 and TRBJ2-7; tentative D call: TRBD2 (5 bases). Germline V gene data show CDR1 as SGHDT and CDR2 as YYEEEE. CDR3 length: 14 residues. Trimming removed 2 bases at V and 0 bases at J, with 9 bases between. In DNA, the CDR3 is TGTGCCAGCAGCTTAGAGGGCAGCTCCTACGAGCAGTACTTC. It is translated as CASSLEGSSYEQYF.

This clone was seen only a few times. This sequence joins TRBV4-1 and TRBJ1-2, with 9 bases identical to TRBD1. There are 13 residues in the CDR3. Germline V gene lookup returns CDR1 MGHRA and CDR2 YSYEKL. J lost 3 bases, V lost 10 bases, and 6 bases had no gene match. The CDR3 loop reads CATSRTGDYGYTF. CDR3 nucleotides: TGCGCCACAAGTCGGACAGGGGACTATGGCTACACCTTC.

Here the CDR3 DNA reads TGTGCCAGCAGCTTAGTCAGCGGGAGTTTATACGAGCAGTACTTC. The encoded protein is CASSLVSGSLYEQYF. V and J are TRBV7-9 and TRBJ2-7, with 8 bases identical to TRBD2. The CDR3 sequence is 15 residues long. The V gene's germline CDR1 is SEHNR and CDR2 FQNEAQ (reference sequence). Trimming removed 1 base from V and 4 bases from J; junction bases left unmatched: 6.

This rearrangement joins TRBV27 to TRBJ2-5, with 9 positions matching TRBD1. The J call is uncertain, as TRBJ2-7 better fits the DNA end. This CDR3 spans 13 amino acids. The germline gives CDR1 MNHEY, CDR2 SMNVEV (reference sequence). The CDR3 DNA is TGTGCCAGCAAAAAAGGGACAGGGACCGAGCAGTACTTC. This encodes CASKKGTGTEQYF.

The genes are TRBV9 and TRBJ2-1, with D perhaps matching TRBD1 (5 bases). The germline V gene has CDR1 SGDLS and CDR2 YYNGEE. CDR3 length equals 13 residues. V was clipped by 3 bases and J by 10 bases, with 14 bases between them. The DNA for the CDR3 is TGTGCCAGCAGCGGTGGGGTCCAGGGAGAGCAGTTCTTC. Amino acids: CASSGGVQGEQFF.